A selection of T cell receptor beta chains follows, all from one sample in a study of cytomegalovirus exposure and HLA in healthy donors. Generated by immunoSEQ multiplex PCR, the TCRdb table keeps only in-frame clones and is missing some. The sample spans over 150,000 clones; the ten largest clones claim around 0.74%. The sequencing input was PBMCs. Source of these receptors: a boy aged 10-17 years in good health and CMV-seronegative. Both conserved end residues are part of each CDR3. Fields, in order: CDR3 DNA, CDR3 protein, D gene, V gene, J gene. D genes are given only for firm matches.

TGTGCCAGCAGCTTGAGCGGGGGTACGGAGACCCAGTACTTC,CASSLSGGTETQYF,TRBD2,TRBV7-3,TRBJ2-5
TGTGCCAGCAGCTTAGAGACAGACCATATTGAAGCTTTCTTT,CASSLETDHIEAFF,.,TRBV7-9,TRBJ1-1
TGTGCCAGCAGCGGACAATCCGGGACAGCGTATAATTCACCCCTCCACTTT,CASSGQSGTAYNSPLHF,TRBD1,TRBV9,TRBJ1-6
TGCGCCAGCAGCTTGGCGTCAGCGTCTGGAAACACCATATATTTT,CASSLASASGNTIYF,.,TRBV5-1,TRBJ1-3
TGTGCCAGCAGCTTGCCTACAGGATCGGTAGGAGAAAAACTGTTTTTT,CASSLPTGSVGEKLFF,.,TRBV7-6,TRBJ1-4
TGCGCCAGCAGCCAAGACCCTAGGTTGACCACTGAAGCTTTCTTT,CASSQDPRLTTEAFF,.,TRBV4-1,TRBJ1-1
TGTGCCAGTACCACGGGGTGGGGAGTTTATGGCTACACCTTC,CASTTGWGVYGYTF,.,TRBV19,TRBJ1-2
TGTGCCAGCAGTCAACAGTGGGTAGGGGCCTATGGCTACACCTTC,CASSQQWVGAYGYTF,.,TRBV27,TRBJ1-2
TGTGCCAGCAGCTTAAATCCGGGAATGAACACTGAAGCTTTCTTT,CASSLNPGMNTEAFF,.,TRBV7-9,TRBJ1-1
TGTGCCAGCAGTCTTTCTAGCAATCAGCCCCAGCATTTT,CASSLSSNQPQHF,.,TRBV7-9,TRBJ1-5
TGTGCCTGGAACTCGGGGGGCTTAAAGACCCAGTACTTC,CAWNSGGLKTQYF,.,TRBV30,TRBJ2-5
TGTGCCAGCAGGTCAGGGGGGAACTACGAGCAGTACTTC,CASRSGGNYEQYF,.,TRBV11-2,TRBJ2-7
TGCGCCAGCACCGGGACAACGAACACCGGGGAGCTGTTTTTT,CASTGTTNTGELFF,.,TRBV5-1,TRBJ2-2
TGTGCCAGCTCAACGGGACAGGGCTACAATGAGCAGTTCTTC,CASSTGQGYNEQFF,TRBD1,TRBV18,TRBJ2-1
TGTGCCAGCAGCTTAGGGGGGGGGCCCGCTGAAGCTTTCTTT,CASSLGGGPAEAFF,.,TRBV7-9,TRBJ1-1
TGCGCCAGCAGTCTGACTAGCGGGGAAGAGACCCAGTACTTC,CASSLTSGEETQYF,TRBD2,TRBV4-1,TRBJ2-5
TGTGCTAGTGCAGTGGGACATATACCTACTAGCACAGATACGCAGTATTTT,CASAVGHIPTSTDTQYF,.,TRBV12-5,TRBJ2-3
TGTGCCAGCAGCCCCAGAAGGGGAGGGGAAGAGACCCAGTACTTC,CASSPRRGGEETQYF,TRBD2,TRBV7-9,TRBJ2-5
TGTGCCAGCAGTCCCTCGGACAGAAAGAACACTGAAGCTTTCTTT,CASSPSDRKNTEAFF,.,TRBV28,TRBJ1-1
TGTGCCAGCAGACCCGGGGGGGATACTGAAGCTTTCTTT,CASRPGGDTEAFF,.,TRBV27,TRBJ1-1
TGTGCCAGCAGCTTAGTGAGGGTGAGAGGGAACACTGAAGCTTTCTTT,CASSLVRVRGNTEAFF,.,TRBV7-2,TRBJ1-1
TGTGCCAGCAGCTTAGAACAGTCCGGGGAGCTGTTTTTT,CASSLEQSGELFF,.,TRBV13,TRBJ2-2
TGTGCCAGCAGTTTATCAGCGGGTGGCTACGAGCAGTACTTC,CASSLSAGGYEQYF,.,TRBV6-5,TRBJ2-7
TGTGCCAGCAGCTTCGGGCTAGCGTCCGGGTCGTCCCAGTACTTC,CASSFGLASGSSQYF,.,TRBV5-5,TRBJ2-5
TGTGCCAGCAGTTCCAGCAGGGGGTTTGTGGCTTTCTTT,CASSSSRGFVAFF,TRBD1,TRBV6-5,TRBJ1-1
TGCGCCAGCAGCCATTTGGTACGGACAGATAATTCACCCCTCCACTTT,CASSHLVRTDNSPLHF,.,TRBV4-1,TRBJ1-6
TGTGCCAGCTCACCAGGGGACAGGGATAATCAGCCCCAGCATTTT,CASSPGDRDNQPQHF,TRBD1,TRBV18,TRBJ1-5
TGCGCCAGCAGCTTGATGCCAGACTACTACGAGCAGTACTTC,CASSLMPDYYEQYF,.,TRBV5-1,TRBJ2-7
TGTGCCAGCAGCCTTGGGGACAGGGTCTACAATGAGCAGTTCTTC,CASSLGDRVYNEQFF,TRBD1,TRBV6-1,TRBJ2-1
TGTGCCAGCAGTGGATCAGGGGGCCACTTTCAGCCCCAGCATTTT,CASSGSGGHFQPQHF,TRBD1,TRBV6-1,TRBJ1-5
TGTGCCAGCAGCTACCTGGGGAGTATGGAGACCCAGTACTTC,CASSYLGSMETQYF,.,TRBV5-6,TRBJ2-5
TGTGCCAGCAGCCCACATGCCAAAAACATTCAGTACTTC,CASSPHAKNIQYF,.,TRBV7-2,TRBJ2-4
TGTGCCAGTACCCCCACAGGGAATCAGCCCCAGCATTTT,CASTPTGNQPQHF,.,TRBV19,TRBJ1-5
TGTGCCAGCTCAGCAGACAGGGGGCAACGCAATCAGCCCCAGCATTTT,CASSADRGQRNQPQHF,TRBD1,TRBV18,TRBJ1-5
TGTGCCAGCAGCTCCGCGGGGGGGCGGGAGACCCAGTACTTC,CASSSAGGRETQYF,TRBD2,TRBV7-2,TRBJ2-5
TGTGCCAGCAGTTTAGTTGGCGGACTTAGGGCCTACGAGCAGTACTTC,CASSLVGGLRAYEQYF,.,TRBV28,TRBJ2-7
TGTGCCAGCACTGACAGAGTGGCCACAGATACGCAGTATTTT,CASTDRVATDTQYF,.,TRBV6-5,TRBJ2-3
TGCAGCGTTAGGACTAGCGGGGGCCTCAATGAGCAGTTCTTC,CSVRTSGGLNEQFF,TRBD2,TRBV29-1,TRBJ2-1
TGTGCCAGCAGCTTGGCGGGACAGCAGAGTTTGAACACTGAAGCTTTCTTT,CASSLAGQQSLNTEAFF,TRBD1,TRBV5-4,TRBJ1-1
TGTGCCTGGAGTGTACTAGGACAGGGAAAGGATGAGCAGTTCTTC,CAWSVLGQGKDEQFF,TRBD1,TRBV30,TRBJ2-1
TGTGCCAGCAGCTTAGCGACGGGTCCAAGCAATCAGCCCCAGCATTTT,CASSLATGPSNQPQHF,.,TRBV7-8,TRBJ1-5
TGCGCCAGCAGCCCACGGGGCGGGACTAGCGGGGGATCGGTGGGGAATGAGCAGTTCTTC,CASSPRGGTSGGSVGNEQFF,TRBD2,TRBV5-1,TRBJ2-1
TGTGCCAGCAGCTCACAGGGTCTTCGTAATTCACCCCTCCACTTT,CASSSQGLRNSPLHF,.,TRBV7-6,TRBJ1-6
TGTGCCAGCAGTTACTCAGGACTCGAGTTCTTC,CASSYSGLEFF,.,TRBV6-5,TRBJ2-1
TGTGCCAGTAGTCCACTAGCGGGGACAGTCTACGAGCAGTACTTC,CASSPLAGTVYEQYF,TRBD2,TRBV19,TRBJ2-7
TGTGCCAGCAGCACCGGACAGGGTCGAGGCAATCAGCCCCAGCATTTT,CASSTGQGRGNQPQHF,TRBD1,TRBV5-5,TRBJ1-5
TGTGCCAGCAGCTTCGGGGGAGCGGGGGGTTACAATGAGCAGTTCTTC,CASSFGGAGGYNEQFF,TRBD2,TRBV5-4,TRBJ2-1
TGCGCCAGCTTACTGATCCCTTCTACCTACAATGAGCAGTTCTTC,CASLLIPSTYNEQFF,.,TRBV5-1,TRBJ2-1
TGTGCCAGCAGCGTAGGGTCAGGGAACTATGGCTACACCTTC,CASSVGSGNYGYTF,.,TRBV9,TRBJ1-2
TGTGCCAGCTCACTACAGACAGGGGCGAACACTGAAGCTTTCTTT,CASSLQTGANTEAFF,TRBD1,TRBV18,TRBJ1-1
TGTGCCAGCGGGGCCCAGGGGATAAGCTACACCTTC,CASGAQGISYTF,.,TRBV9,TRBJ1-2
TGTGCCAGCAGCACAAACACCAGAAATGGCTACACCTTC,CASSTNTRNGYTF,.,TRBV5-4,TRBJ1-2
TGTGCCAGCAGCTTAGCAGGGGCTGTTACAACTAATGAAAGACTGTTTTTT,CASSLAGAVTTNERLFF,.,TRBV7-9,TRBJ1-4
TGTGCCAGCAGTGAACTAGCGGGGGGCCACGAGCAGTACTTC,CASSELAGGHEQYF,TRBD2,TRBV2,TRBJ2-7
TGTGCCAGCAGCATATACATGGCTGTCAAACAAGAGACCCAGTACTTC,CASSIYMAVKQETQYF,.,TRBV7-9,TRBJ2-5